This T cell receptor (beta chain) is from a study of T cell responses to AZD1222 COVID-19 vaccine. The CDR3 sequence is 15 residues long. The germline V gene encodes CDR1 KGHSH and CDR2 LQKENI. Trimming removed 5 bases from V and 5 bases from J; junction bases left unmatched: 6. Sequencing was performed with immunoSEQ multiplex PCR; in TCRdb, only in-frame clones are kept and a portion is missing. The data show 50,000 or so clones, 80% to 90% seen once. The clonotype comes from an adult in good health. J is TRBJ1-5 and V is TRBV18; 10 positions agree with TRBD1. This material consisted of peripheral blood, taken on day 0 of AZD1222 vaccination. CDR3 sequence (DNA): TGTGCCAGCTCAGCCGGGACAGGGGTTTATCAGCCCCAGCATTTT. Residues: CASSAGTGVYQPQHF.